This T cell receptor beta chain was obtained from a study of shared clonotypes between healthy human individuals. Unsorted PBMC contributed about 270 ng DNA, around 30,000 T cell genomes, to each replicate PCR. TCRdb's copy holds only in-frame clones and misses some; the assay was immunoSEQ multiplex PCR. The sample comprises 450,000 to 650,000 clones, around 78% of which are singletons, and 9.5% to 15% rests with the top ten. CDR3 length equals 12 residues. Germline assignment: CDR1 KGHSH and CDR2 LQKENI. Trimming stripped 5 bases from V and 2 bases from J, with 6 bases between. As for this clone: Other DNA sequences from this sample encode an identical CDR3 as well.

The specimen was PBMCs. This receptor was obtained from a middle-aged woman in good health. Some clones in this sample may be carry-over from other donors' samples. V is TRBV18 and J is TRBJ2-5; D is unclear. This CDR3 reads CASSDTQETQYF. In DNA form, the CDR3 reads TGTGCCAGCTCAGACACACAAGAGACCCAGTACTTC.